The clone carrying this T cell receptor beta chain occurred a few times. Time point defined: pre-sensitization, week 0. Treatment denoted: therapeutic diphenylcyclopropenone sensitization with weekly scalp DPC. This entry is derived from a study of human T cells and chemical hapten exposure. CDR1 is LGHNA and CDR2 is YSLEER in the germline V gene. V dropped 4 bases and J dropped 7 bases, with 16 bases sitting between them. The CDR3 sequence is 15 residues long. Each CDR3 protein gets one entry after TCRdb re-called the RACE reads with MiXCR. The sample holds about 380,000 distinct CDR3 sequences, 5.1% seen once.

The receptor was isolated from a woman aged 45-65 years with alopecia areata. Some clones in this sample may be carry-over from other donors' samples. Material: whole blood, obtained in connection with sensitization to the hapten diphenylcyclopropenone (DPC). The V and J genes are TRBV4-3 and TRBJ1-4; D ambiguous. CDR3 coding DNA: TGCGCCAGCAGCCCCCAAAGAGGGATGCGTGAAAAACTGTTTTTT. Its translation: CASSPQRGMREKLFF.